This T cell receptor beta chain was recovered during a study of metastatic and nonmetastatic thyroid tumors. The CDR3 spans 14 residues. Germline-derived CDR1 and CDR2 are KGHDR and SFDVKD. V lost 4 bases and J 0 bases, leaving 7 bases between the germline ends. This clone was seen ten or more times. TCRdb re-clonotyped the PCR reads through MiXCR. The sample contains 9,000 to 13,000 clones, 12% of which appear only once. No treatment had been given to any patient before thyroid surgery. This rearrangement joins TRBV24-1 to TRBJ2-3; D not resolved. The clonotype originates from a female donor with papillary thyroid cancer or a benign thyroid nodule (not recorded which). Some clones in this sample may be carry-over from other donors' samples. Sequencing used blood. CDR3 DNA sequence: TGTGCCACCAGTGAGGGGATTAGCACAGATACGCAGTATTTT. It codes for CATSEGISTDTQYF.